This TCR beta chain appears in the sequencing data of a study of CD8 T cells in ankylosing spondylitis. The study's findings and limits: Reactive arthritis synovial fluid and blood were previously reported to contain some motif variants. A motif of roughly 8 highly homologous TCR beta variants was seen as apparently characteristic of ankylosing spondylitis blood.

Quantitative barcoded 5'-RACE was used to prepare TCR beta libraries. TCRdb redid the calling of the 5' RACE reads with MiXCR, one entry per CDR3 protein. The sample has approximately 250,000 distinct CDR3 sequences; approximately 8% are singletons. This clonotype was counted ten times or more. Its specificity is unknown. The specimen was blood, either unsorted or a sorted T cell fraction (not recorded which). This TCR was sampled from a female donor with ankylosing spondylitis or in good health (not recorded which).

CDR3 region: CAISSPGQGTYEQYF. The CDR3 coding sequence is TGTGCCATCAGCTCACCGGGACAGGGGACCTACGAGCAGTACTTC. V is TRBV10-3 and J is TRBJ2-7; 10 nucleotides align to TRBD1. With 6 bases clipped from V and 2 bases from J, the junction kept 7 bases outside the gene matches. This CDR3 spans 15 amino acids. Germline CDR1 is ENHRY and CDR2 is SYGVKD.